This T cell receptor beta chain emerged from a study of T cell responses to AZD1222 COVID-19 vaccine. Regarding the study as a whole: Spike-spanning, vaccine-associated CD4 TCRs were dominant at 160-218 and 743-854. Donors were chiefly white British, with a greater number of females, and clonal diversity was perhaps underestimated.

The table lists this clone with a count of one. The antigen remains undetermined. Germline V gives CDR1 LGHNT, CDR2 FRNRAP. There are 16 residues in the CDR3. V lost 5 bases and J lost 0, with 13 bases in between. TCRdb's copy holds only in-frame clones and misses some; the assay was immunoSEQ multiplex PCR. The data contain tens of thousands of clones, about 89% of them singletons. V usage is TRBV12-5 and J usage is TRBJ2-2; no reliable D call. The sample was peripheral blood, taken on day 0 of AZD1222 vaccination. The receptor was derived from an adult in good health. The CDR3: CASGLEPRANTGELFF. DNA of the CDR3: TGTGCTAGTGGTCTCGAGCCGCGAGCGAACACCGGGGAGCTGTTTTTT.